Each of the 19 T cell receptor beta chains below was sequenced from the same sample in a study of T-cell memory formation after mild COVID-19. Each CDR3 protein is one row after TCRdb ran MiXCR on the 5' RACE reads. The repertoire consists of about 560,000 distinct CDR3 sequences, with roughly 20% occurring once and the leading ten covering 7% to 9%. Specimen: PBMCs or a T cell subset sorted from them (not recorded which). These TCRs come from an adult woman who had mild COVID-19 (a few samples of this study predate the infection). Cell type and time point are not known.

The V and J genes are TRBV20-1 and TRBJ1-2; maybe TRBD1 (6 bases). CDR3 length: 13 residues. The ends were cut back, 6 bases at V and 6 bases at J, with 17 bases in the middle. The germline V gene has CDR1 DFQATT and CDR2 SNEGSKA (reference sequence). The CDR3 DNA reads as TGCAGTGCCAATATTCAGGGGCTTGATGGCTACACCTTC. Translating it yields CSANIQGLDGYTF.

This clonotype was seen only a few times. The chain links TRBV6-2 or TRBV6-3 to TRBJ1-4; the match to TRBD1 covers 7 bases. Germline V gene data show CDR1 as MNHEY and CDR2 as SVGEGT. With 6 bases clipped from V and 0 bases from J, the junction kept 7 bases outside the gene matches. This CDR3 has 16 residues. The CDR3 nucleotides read TGTGCCAGCAGAGCGGGACAGACTACAACTAATGAAAAACTGTTTTTT. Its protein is CASRAGQTTTNEKLFF.

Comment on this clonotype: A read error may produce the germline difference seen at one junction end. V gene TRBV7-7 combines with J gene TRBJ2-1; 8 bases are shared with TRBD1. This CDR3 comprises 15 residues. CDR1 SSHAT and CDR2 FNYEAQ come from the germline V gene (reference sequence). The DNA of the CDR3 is TGTGCTAGCAGTCCAGGGGGCCAAAGTTACAATGAGCAGTTCTTC. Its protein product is CASSPGGQSYNEQFF.

This CDR3 reads CASSYMASGTYEQYF. The CDR3, as DNA: TGTGCCAGCAGTTACATGGCTAGCGGGACCTACGAGCAGTACTTC. The V call is TRBV6-5, the J call TRBJ2-7; TRBD2 matches 9 bases. The CDR3 length is 15 residues. Germline V CDR1 and CDR2: MNHEY, SVGAGI. With V trimmed by 2 bases and J by 2 bases, 4 bases remained unmatched.

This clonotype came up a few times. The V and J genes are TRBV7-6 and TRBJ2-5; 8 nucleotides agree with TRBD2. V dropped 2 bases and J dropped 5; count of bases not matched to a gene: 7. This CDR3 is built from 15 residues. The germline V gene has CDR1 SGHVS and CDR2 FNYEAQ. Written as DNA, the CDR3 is TGTGCCAGCAGCTTAACCGGGGGGGCCGAGGAGACCCAGTACTTC. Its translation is CASSLTGGAEETQYF.

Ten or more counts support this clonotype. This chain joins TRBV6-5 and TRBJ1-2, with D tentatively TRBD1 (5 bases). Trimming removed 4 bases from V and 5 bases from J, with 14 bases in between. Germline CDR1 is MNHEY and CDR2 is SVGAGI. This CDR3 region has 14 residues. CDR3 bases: TGTGCCAGCAGTTTTCGGGGCGCAGGATATGGCTACACCTTC. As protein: CASSFRGAGYGYTF.

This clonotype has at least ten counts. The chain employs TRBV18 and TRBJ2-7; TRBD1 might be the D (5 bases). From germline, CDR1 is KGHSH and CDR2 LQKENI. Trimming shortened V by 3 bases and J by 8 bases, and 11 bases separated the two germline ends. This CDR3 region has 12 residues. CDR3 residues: CASSPTEVKQYF. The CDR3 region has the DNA TGTGCCAGCTCACCGACAGAGGTTAAGCAGTACTTC.

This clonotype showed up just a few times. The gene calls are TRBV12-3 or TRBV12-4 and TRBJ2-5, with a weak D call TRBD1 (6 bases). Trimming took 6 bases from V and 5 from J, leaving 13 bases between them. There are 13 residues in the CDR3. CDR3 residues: CASSRSQGETQYF. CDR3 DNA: TGTGCCAGCAGCCGTTCCCAGGGGGAGACCCAGTACTTC.

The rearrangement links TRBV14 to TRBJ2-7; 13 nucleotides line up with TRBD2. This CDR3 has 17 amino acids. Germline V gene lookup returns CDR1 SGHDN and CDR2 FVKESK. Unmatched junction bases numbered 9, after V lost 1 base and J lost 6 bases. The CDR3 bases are TGTGCCAGCAGCCAAGTCAGAACTAGCGGGAGGGCCGCCGAGCAGTACTTC. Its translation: CASSQVRTSGRAAEQYF.

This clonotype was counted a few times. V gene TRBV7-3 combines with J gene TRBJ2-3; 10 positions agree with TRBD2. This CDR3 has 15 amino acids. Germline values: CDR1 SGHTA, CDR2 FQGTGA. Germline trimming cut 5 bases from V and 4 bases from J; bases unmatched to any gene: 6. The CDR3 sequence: CASSQAGGLSDTQYF. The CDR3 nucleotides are TGTGCCAGCAGCCAAGCGGGGGGGCTGTCAGATACGCAGTATTTT.

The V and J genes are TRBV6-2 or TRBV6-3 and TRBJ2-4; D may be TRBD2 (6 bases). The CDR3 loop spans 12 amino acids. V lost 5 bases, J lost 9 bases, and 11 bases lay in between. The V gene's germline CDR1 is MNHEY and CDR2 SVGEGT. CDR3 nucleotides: TGTGCCAGCAGTCCCGGGGGTGCCATTCAGTACTTC. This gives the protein CASSPGGAIQYF.

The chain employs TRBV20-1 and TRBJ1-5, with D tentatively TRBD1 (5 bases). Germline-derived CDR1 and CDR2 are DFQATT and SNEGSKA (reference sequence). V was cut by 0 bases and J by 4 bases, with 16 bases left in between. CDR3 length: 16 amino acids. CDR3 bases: TGCAGTGCTAGAGATATCGGGGGTCTAGCAAATCAGCCCCAGCATTTT. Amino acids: CSARDIGGLANQPQHF.

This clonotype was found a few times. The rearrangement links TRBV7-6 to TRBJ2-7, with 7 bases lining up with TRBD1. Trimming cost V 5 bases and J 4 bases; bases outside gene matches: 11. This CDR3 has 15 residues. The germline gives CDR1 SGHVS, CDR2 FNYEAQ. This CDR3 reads CASSPLETGKYEQYF. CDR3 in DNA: TGTGCCAGCAGCCCCCTTGAGACAGGGAAGTACGAGCAGTACTTC.

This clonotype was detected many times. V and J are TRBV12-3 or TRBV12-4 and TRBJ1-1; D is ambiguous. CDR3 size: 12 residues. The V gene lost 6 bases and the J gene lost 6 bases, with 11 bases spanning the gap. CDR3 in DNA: TGTGCCAGCAGCCCCCGTAAGGCTGAAGCTTTCTTT. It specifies CASSPRKAEAFF.

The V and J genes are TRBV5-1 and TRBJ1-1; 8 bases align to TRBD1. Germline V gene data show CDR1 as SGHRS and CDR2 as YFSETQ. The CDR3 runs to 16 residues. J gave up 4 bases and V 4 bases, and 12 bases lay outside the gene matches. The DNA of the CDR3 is TGCGCCAGCAGCCCCGGGCCAGGGGGCCGGGGCACTGAAGCTTTCTTT. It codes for CASSPGPGGRGTEAFF.

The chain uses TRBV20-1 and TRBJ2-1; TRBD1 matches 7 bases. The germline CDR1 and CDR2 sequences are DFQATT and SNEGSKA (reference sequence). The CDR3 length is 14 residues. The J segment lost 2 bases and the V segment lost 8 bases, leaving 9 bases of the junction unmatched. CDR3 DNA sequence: TGCAGTCACCCGGGGACAGAGGCCTACAATGAGCAGTTCTTC. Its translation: CSHPGTEAYNEQFF.

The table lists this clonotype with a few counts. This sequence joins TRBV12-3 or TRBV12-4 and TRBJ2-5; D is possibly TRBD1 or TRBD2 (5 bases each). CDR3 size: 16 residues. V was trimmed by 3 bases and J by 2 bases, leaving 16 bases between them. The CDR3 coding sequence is TGTGCCAGCAGTTTTGACTTAGGGACGTTACAAGAGACCCAGTACTTC. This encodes CASSFDLGTLQETQYF.

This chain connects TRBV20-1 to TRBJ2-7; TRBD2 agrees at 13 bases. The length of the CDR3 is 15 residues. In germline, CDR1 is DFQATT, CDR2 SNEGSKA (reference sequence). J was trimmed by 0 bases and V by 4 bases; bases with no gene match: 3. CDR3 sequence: CSATGLAGSSYEQYF. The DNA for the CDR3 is TGCAGTGCTACGGGACTAGCGGGAAGCTCCTACGAGCAGTACTTC.

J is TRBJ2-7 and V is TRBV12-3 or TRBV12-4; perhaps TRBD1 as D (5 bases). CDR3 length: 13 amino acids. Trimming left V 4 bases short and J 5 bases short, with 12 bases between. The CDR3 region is CASSSPGFNEQYF. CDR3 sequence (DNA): TGTGCCAGCAGTTCCCCAGGGTTCAACGAGCAGTACTTC.